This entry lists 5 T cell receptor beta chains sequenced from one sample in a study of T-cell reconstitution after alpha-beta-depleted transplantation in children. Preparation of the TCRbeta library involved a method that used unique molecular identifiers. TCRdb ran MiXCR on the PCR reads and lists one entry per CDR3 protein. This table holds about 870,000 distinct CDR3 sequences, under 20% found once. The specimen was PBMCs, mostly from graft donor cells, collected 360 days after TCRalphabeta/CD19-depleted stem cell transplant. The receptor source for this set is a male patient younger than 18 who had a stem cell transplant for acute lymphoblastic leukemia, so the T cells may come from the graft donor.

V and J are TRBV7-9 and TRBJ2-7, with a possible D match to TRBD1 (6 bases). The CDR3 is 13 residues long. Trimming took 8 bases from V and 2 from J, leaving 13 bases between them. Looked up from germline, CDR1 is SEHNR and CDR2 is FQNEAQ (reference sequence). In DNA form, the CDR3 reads TGTGCCAGCGCTAGGGGGAACGCCTACGAGCAGTACTTC. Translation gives CASARGNAYEQYF.

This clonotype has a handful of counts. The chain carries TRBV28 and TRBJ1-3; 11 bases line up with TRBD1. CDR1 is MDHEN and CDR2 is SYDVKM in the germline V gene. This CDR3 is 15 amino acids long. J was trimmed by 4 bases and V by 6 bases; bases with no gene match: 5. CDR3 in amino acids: CASRWGQGDGNTIYF. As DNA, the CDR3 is TGTGCCAGCAGGTGGGGACAGGGGGACGGAAACACCATATATTTT. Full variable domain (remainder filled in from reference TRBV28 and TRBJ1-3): DVKVTQSSRYLVKRTGEKVFLECVQDMDHENMFWYRQDPGLGLRLIYFSYDVKMKEKGDIPEGYSVSREKKERFSLILESASTNQTSMYLCASRWGQGDGNTIYFGEGSWLTVV.

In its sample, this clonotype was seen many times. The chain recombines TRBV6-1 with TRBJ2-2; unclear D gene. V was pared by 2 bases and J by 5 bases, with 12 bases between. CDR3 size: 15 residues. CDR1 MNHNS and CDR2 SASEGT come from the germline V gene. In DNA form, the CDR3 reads TGTGCCAGCAGTGAACGACTTCTGAGGACCGGGGAGCTGTTTTTT. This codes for CASSERLLRTGELFF.

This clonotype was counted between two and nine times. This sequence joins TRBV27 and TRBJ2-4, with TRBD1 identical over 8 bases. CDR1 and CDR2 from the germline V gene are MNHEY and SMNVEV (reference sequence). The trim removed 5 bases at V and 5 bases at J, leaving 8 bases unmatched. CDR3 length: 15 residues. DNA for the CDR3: TGTGCCAGCAGTCCCGCACAGGGGGTAGAAAACATTCAGTACTTC. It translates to CASSPAQGVENIQYF.

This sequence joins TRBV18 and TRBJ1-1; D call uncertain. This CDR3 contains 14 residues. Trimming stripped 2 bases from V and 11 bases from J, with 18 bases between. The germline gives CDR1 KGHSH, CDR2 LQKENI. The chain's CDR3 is CASSPTPVGPEAFF. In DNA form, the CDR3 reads TGTGCCAGCTCACCAACCCCCGTTGGTCCCGAGGCTTTCTTT.